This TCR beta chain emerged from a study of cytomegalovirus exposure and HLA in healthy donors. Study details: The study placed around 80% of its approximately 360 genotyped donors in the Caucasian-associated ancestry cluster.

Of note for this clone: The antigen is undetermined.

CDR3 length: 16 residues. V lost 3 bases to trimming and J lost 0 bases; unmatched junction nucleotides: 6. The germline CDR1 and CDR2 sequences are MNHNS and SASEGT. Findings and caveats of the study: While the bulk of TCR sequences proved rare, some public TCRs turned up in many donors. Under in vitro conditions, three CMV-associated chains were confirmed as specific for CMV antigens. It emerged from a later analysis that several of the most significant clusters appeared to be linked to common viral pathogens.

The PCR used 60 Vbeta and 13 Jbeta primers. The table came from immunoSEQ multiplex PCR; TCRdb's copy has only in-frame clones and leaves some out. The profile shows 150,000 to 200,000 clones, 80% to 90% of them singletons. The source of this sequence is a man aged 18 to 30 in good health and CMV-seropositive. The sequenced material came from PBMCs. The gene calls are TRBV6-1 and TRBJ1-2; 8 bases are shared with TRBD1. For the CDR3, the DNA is TGTGCCAGCAGTGACCCCCGGACAGGGACTAACTATGGCTACACCTTC. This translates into CASSDPRTGTNYGYTF.